This T cell receptor beta chain was identified in a study of CD8+ T cells in alopecia areata. Separation by sorting yielded CD4+ and CD8+ T cells from PBMCs. V shed 0 bases and J shed 2 bases, with 11 bases lying between them. Germline V gene sequence: CDR1 SGHRS, CDR2 YFSETQ. This CDR3 contains 15 residues. As the sequencing template, cDNA was produced by extracting RNA and reverse transcribing it. Generated by immunoSEQ multiplex PCR, the TCRdb table keeps only in-frame clones and is missing some. The sample yields 120,000 or so clones, about 51% seen once. The specimen was NKG2D-low CD8+ T cells sorted from blood. The clonotype comes from a human donor with alopecia areata. The chain carries TRBV5-1 and TRBJ1-2, with D uncertain. DNA for the CDR3: TGCGCCAGCAGCTTGGCCTCGGGTCTCAACTATGGCTACACCTTC. Residues: CASSLASGLNYGYTF. Filled out from reference TRBV5-1 and TRBJ1-2, the complete variable domain reads KAGVTQTPRYLIKTRGQQVTLSCSPISGHRSVSWYQQTPGQGLQFLFEYFSETQRNKGNFPGRFSGRQFSNSRSEMNVSTLELGDSALYLCASSLASGLNYGYTFGSGTRLTVV.